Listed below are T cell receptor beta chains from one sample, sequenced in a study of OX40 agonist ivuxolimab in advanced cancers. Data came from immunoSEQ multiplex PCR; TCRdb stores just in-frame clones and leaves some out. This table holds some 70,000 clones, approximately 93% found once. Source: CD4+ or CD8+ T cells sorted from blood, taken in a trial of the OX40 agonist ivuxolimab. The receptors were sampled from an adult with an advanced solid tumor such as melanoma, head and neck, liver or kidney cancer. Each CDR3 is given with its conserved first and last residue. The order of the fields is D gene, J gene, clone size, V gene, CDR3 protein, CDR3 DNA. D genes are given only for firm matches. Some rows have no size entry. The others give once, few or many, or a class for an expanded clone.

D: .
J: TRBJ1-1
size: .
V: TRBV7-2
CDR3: CASSGGVGTEAFF
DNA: TGTGCCAGCAGCGGGGGGGTAGGGACTGAAGCTTTCTTT

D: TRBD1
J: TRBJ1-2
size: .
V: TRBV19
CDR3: CASSRDRANANYGYTF
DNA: TGTGCCAGTAGCCGGGACAGGGCGAATGCGAACTATGGCTACACCTTC

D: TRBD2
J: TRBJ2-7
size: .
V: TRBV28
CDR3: CASNMGLAGAYEQYF
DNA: TGTGCCAGCAACATGGGACTAGCGGGAGCCTACGAGCAGTACTTC

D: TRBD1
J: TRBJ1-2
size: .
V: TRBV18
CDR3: CASSPRDSIAYTF
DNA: TGTGCCAGCTCACCACGGGACAGTATAGCCTACACCTTC

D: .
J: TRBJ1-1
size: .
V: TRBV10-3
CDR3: CAISESGSLNTEAFF
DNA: TGTGCCATCAGTGAGAGTGGATCCCTGAACACTGAAGCTTTCTTT

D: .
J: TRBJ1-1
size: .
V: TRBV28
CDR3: CASSSPSGGRRTEAFF
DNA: TGTGCCAGCAGTTCCCCCTCGGGGGGGCGAAGAACTGAAGCTTTCTTT

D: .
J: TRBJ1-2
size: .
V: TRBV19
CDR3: CASSTQPGQRVYYTF
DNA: TGTGCCAGTAGTACACAACCGGGACAACGGGTATACTACACCTTC

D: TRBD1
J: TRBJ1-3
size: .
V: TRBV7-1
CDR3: CASTPGGGNTIYF
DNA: TGTGCCAGCACCCCAGGGGGGGGAAACACCATATATTTT

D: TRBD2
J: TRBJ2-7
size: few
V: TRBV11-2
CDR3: CASSLEGAGGVQYF
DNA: TGTGCCAGCAGCTTAGAAGGAGCGGGAGGCGTACAGTACTTC

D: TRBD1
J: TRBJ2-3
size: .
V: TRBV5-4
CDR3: CASSSMTGIGDTQYF
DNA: TGTGCCAGCAGCTCCATGACAGGGATTGGAGATACGCAGTATTTT

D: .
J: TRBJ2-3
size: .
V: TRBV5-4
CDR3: CASSQDSRTDTQYF
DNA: TGTGCCAGCAGCCAGGACAGCCGCACAGATACGCAGTATTTT

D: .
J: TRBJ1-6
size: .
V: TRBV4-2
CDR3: CASSQDPSGGINSPLHF
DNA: TGTGCCAGCAGCCAAGACCCCTCGGGGGGGATTAATTCACCCCTCCACTTT

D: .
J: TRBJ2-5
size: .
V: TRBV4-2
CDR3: CASSQDPLGTQYF
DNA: TGTGCCAGCAGCCAAGATCCTCTAGGGACCCAGTACTTC